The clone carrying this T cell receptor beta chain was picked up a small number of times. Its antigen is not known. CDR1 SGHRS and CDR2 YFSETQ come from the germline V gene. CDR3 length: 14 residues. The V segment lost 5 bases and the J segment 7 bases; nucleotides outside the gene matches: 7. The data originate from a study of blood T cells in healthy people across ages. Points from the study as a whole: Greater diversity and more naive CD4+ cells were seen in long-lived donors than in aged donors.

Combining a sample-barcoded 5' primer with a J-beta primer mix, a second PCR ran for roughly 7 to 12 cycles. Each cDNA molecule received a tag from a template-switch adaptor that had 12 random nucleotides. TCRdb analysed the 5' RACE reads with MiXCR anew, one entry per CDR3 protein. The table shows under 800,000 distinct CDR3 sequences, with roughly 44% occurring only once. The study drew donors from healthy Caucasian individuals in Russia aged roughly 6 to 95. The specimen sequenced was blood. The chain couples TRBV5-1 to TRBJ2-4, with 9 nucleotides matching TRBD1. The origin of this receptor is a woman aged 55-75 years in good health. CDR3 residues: CASRQGAENNIQYF. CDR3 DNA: TGCGCCAGCAGACAGGGGGCTGAGAATAACATTCAGTACTTC.